This passage covers 24 T cell receptor beta chains from one sample sequenced in a study of blood T cell repertoires in COVID-19. Assay used: immunoSEQ multiplex PCR; TCRdb lists only in-frame clones, some missing. The sample records approximately 85,000 clones, more than 80% being singletons. Sequenced: peripheral blood. These receptors originate from a human donor in a cohort sampled during active COVID-19.

This clone showed up just a few times. The chain couples TRBV5-1 to TRBJ1-2, with 8 bases lining up with TRBD1. CDR3 length: 14 residues. Germline CDR1 and CDR2: SGHRS and YFSETQ. V dropped 0 bases and J dropped 5; count of bases not matched to a gene: 3. CDR3 DNA sequence: TGCGCCAGCAGCTTGGGACAGGGGCCTTATGGCTACACCTTC. This sequence encodes CASSLGQGPYGYTF.

J is TRBJ2-7 and V is TRBV15; 10 bases agree with TRBD1. V shed 0 bases and J 5 bases; nucleotides not matched to a gene: 13. Germline CDR1 is LNHNV and CDR2 is YYDKDF (reference sequence). The CDR3 spans 18 residues. The CDR3 loop reads CATSRDRPNPGQGNEQYF. CDR3 DNA sequence: TGTGCCACCAGCAGAGATCGCCCCAACCCGGGACAGGGGAACGAGCAGTACTTC. The full variable domain, in which reference TRBV15 and TRBJ2-7 provide the parts outside the CDR3, is DAMVIQNPRYQVTQFGKPVTLSCSQTLNHNVMYWYQQKSSQAPKLLFHYYDKDFNNEADTPDNFQSRRPNTSFCFLDIRSPGLGDTAMYLCATSRDRPNPGQGNEQYFGPGTRLTVT.

V gene TRBV3-1 (or the pseudogene TRBV3-2) combines with J gene TRBJ1-4; 7 nucleotides match TRBD1. The CDR3 extends over 15 amino acids. Germline values: CDR1 LGHDT, CDR2 YNNKEL (reference sequence). The V gene end was trimmed by 5 bases and the J gene end by 8 bases; junction bases not matched to a gene: 11. DNA for the CDR3: TGTGCCAGCAGCGCTGCGAGGACAGGTGGAGAAAAACTGTTTTTT. It is translated as CASSAARTGGEKLFF.

The V call is TRBV9, the J call TRBJ2-2; tentative D call: TRBD1 (5 bases). There are 14 residues in the CDR3. Germline V gives CDR1 SGDLS, CDR2 YYNGEE. V was clipped by 4 bases and J by 7 bases, with 14 bases between them. CDR3 nucleotide sequence: TGTGCCAGCAGCCCCCAACAGGAATTCGGGGAGCTGTTTTTT. It codes for CASSPQQEFGELFF.

Worth noting for this clone: The same CDR3 is also encoded by other DNA sequences in this sample. V and J are TRBV5-1 and TRBJ2-7; D may be TRBD1 (6 bases). From germline, CDR1 is SGHRS and CDR2 YFSETQ. This CDR3 comprises 12 residues. Trimming took off 0 bases at V and 5 bases at J, with 6 bases between the two ends. In DNA form, the CDR3 reads TGCGCCAGCAGCTTGGCAGGGGACGAGCAGTACTTC. Its translation is CASSLAGDEQYF.

A single count supports this clone. The gene calls are TRBV27 and TRBJ2-7, with D tentatively TRBD2 (6 bases). Germline lookup yields CDR1 MNHEY and CDR2 SMNVEV (reference sequence). The length of the CDR3 is 14 residues. V was cut by 0 bases and J by 1 base, with 7 bases left in between. CDR3 coding DNA: TGTGCCAGCAGTTTATCGGAGGGGTCCTACGAGCAGTACTTC. It translates to CASSLSEGSYEQYF.

The gene calls are TRBV2 and TRBJ1-6, with TRBD1 matching 8 bases. Germline CDR1 reads SNHLY; CDR2 reads FYNNEI. The CDR3 has 13 residues. V was pared by 6 bases and J by 14 bases, with 9 bases of the junction left unmatched. The CDR3 region is CASRDREGQALHF. CDR3 nucleotide sequence: TGTGCCAGCAGGGACAGGGAGGGACAGGCCCTCCACTTT.

This clone was picked up one time. V gene TRBV2 combines with J gene TRBJ1-5; 8 nucleotides line up with TRBD1. Germline V gene lookup returns CDR1 SNHLY and CDR2 FYNNEI. V was pared by 7 bases and J by 4 bases, with 3 bases of the junction left unmatched. This CDR3 is 13 amino acids long. DNA of the CDR3: TGTGCCAGCAAAAGACAGGGGAATCAGCCCCAGCATTTT. It codes for CASKRQGNQPQHF. Based on the CDR3 plus reference TRBV2 and TRBJ1-5, the full variable domain is EPEVTQTPSHQVTQMGQEVILRCVPISNHLYFYWYRQILGQKVEFLVSFYNNEISEKSEIFDDQFSVERPDGSNFTLKIRSTKLEDSAMYFCASKRQGNQPQHFGDGTRLSIL.

In its sample, this clone was seen once. The chain employs TRBV7-2 and TRBJ1-6, with a possible D match to TRBD1 (5 bases). The ends were cut back, 6 bases at V and 0 bases at J, with 18 bases in the middle. CDR1 is SGHTA, CDR2 FQGNSA, per germline. The CDR3 is 18 residues long. The CDR3 spells CASSLKGQGGSYNSPLHF. In DNA, the CDR3 is TGTGCCAGCAGTCTGAAGGGGCAGGGAGGCTCCTATAATTCACCCCTCCACTTT.

The chain recombines TRBV11-1 with TRBJ1-3; D is ambiguous. The CDR3 loop spans 13 amino acids. The ends were cut back, 4 bases at V and 9 bases at J, with 13 bases in the middle. Germline assignment: CDR1 SGHAT and CDR2 FQDESV (reference sequence). CDR3 coding DNA: TGTGCCAGCAGCTCTCAATTGGCAAGCACCATATATTTT. It yields the protein CASSSQLASTIYF.

The chain has TRBV5-6 and TRBJ1-2; D is unclear. V was shortened by 4 bases and J by 0 bases, with 10 bases between the two germline ends. Germline V lookup: CDR1 SGHDT, CDR2 YYEEEE. The CDR3 contains 14 residues. CDR3 amino acids: CASSSHGTNYGYTF. DNA of the CDR3: TGTGCCAGCAGCAGCCACGGGACTAACTATGGCTACACCTTC.

The chain carries TRBV5-4 and TRBJ2-7; 8 nucleotides line up with TRBD1. The germline CDR1 and CDR2 sequences are SGHNT and YYREEE (reference sequence). The V and J ends lost 5 bases and 2 bases, in that order; junction bases with no gene match: 9. There are 15 residues in the CDR3. CDR3 nucleotide sequence: TGTGCCAGCAGGCCCGGGACAGGACCCACCTACGAGCAGTACTTC. This encodes CASRPGTGPTYEQYF.

This clone appeared a single time. This rearrangement joins TRBV27 to TRBJ1-5; TRBD1 matches 9 bases. The J segment lost 6 bases and the V segment lost 4 bases, leaving 4 bases of the junction unmatched. The CDR3 totals 14 residues. Germline V gene lookup returns CDR1 MNHEY and CDR2 SMNVEV (reference sequence). The CDR3 region is CASSSQGAGQPQHF. CDR3 bases: TGTGCCAGCAGTTCACAGGGGGCCGGTCAGCCCCAGCATTTT.

In this sample, this clone turned up a few times. The genes are TRBV14 and TRBJ2-1, with D uncertain. Trimming shortened V by 0 bases and J by 5 bases, and 8 bases separated the two germline ends. The CDR3 totals 14 residues. Germline assignment: CDR1 SGHDN and CDR2 FVKESK. The CDR3 sequence is CASSQEQTNNEQFF. The CDR3 DNA follows: TGTGCCAGCAGCCAAGAACAGACCAACAATGAGCAGTTCTTC.

The chain joins TRBV25-1 to TRBJ2-2; D might be TRBD1 (6 bases). Deletions cut 4 bases from V and 4 bases from J, with 16 bases between. This CDR3 region has 16 residues. Germline CDR1 and CDR2: MGHDK and SYGVNS. CDR3 in amino acids: CASSGYLGQSTGELFF. CDR3 DNA: TGTGCCAGCAGTGGCTACCTAGGACAGAGCACCGGGGAGCTGTTTTTT.

This chain links TRBV15 with TRBJ1-2; D perhaps matches TRBD1 (6 bases). Germline CDR1 LNHNV, CDR2 YYDKDF (reference sequence). Trimming shortened V by 1 base and J by 4 bases, and 10 bases separated the two germline ends. The CDR3 is 14 amino acids. The CDR3 DNA reads as TGTGCCACCAGCAGAGCCACGACAGGCTATGGCTACACCTTC. Protein product: CATSRATTGYGYTF.

This rearrangement joins TRBV7-9 to TRBJ2-7; 11 bases fit TRBD2. CDR3 length equals 14 residues. Losses at the gene ends were 5 bases for V and 5 bases for J; bases not matched to a gene: 5. Germline V CDR1 and CDR2: SEHNR, FQNEAQ (reference sequence). Here the CDR3 DNA reads TGTGCCAGCAGCCTACTAGCGGGGGACCACGAGCAGTACTTC. Its protein product is CASSLLAGDHEQYF.

V gene TRBV5-6 combines with J gene TRBJ1-2; the D is unclear. V was shortened by 6 bases and J by 4 bases, with 13 bases between the two germline ends. CDR3 length equals 13 residues. Germline V gene data show CDR1 as SGHDT and CDR2 as YYEEEE. CDR3 protein: CASTRGEGYGYTF. The CDR3 nucleotides are TGTGCCAGCACCCGAGGCGAGGGCTATGGCTACACCTTC.

This rearrangement joins TRBV3-1 (or the pseudogene TRBV3-2) to TRBJ2-1; D remains unclear. V was pared by 2 bases and J by 6 bases, with 5 bases between. Germline-derived CDR1 and CDR2 are LGHDT and YNNKEL (reference sequence). This CDR3 is built from 12 residues. CDR3 protein: CASSQLFNEQFF. The CDR3 nucleotides read TGTGCCAGCAGCCAACTCTTCAATGAGCAGTTCTTC.

The gene calls are TRBV3-1 (or the pseudogene TRBV3-2) and TRBJ2-2; 7 positions match TRBD1. CDR1 and CDR2 (germline): LGHDT, YNNKEL (reference sequence). With V trimmed by 6 bases and J by 7 bases, 5 bases remained unmatched. The CDR3 totals 13 residues. The CDR3 sequence is CASSQYRGGELFF. The CDR3 region has the DNA TGTGCCAGCAGTCAATACAGGGGCGGGGAGCTGTTTTTT.

This clone was seen once. The chain combines TRBV7-3 with TRBJ2-5, with a possible D match to TRBD1 (6 bases). Germline V gene data show CDR1 as SGHTA and CDR2 as FQGTGA. V gave up 1 base and J gave up 2 bases, with 11 bases separating them. The CDR3 is made up of 15 amino acids. This CDR3 reads CASSLMGAGQETQYF. The CDR3 bases are TGTGCCAGCAGCTTAATGGGGGCCGGGCAAGAGACCCAGTACTTC.

The chain joins TRBV5-6 to TRBJ2-3; 7 nucleotides line up with TRBD2. V was pared by 4 bases and J by 3 bases, with 8 bases of the junction left unmatched. The germline V gene has CDR1 SGHDT and CDR2 YYEEEE. The CDR3 extends over 15 amino acids. This CDR3 is CASSGLGGSTDTQYF. CDR3 in DNA: TGTGCCAGCAGCGGGCTGGGCGGGAGTACAGATACGCAGTATTTT.

The chain joins TRBV5-1 to TRBJ2-2; no firm D call. V lost 7 bases and J lost 5, with 18 bases in between. Germline V gene lookup returns CDR1 SGHRS and CDR2 YFSETQ. The CDR3 has 15 residues. The CDR3 DNA reads TGCGCCAGCGCTCTAGGTGTCCCTGGAACCGGGGAGCTGTTTTTT. Protein product: CASALGVPGTGELFF.

The rearrangement uses TRBV19 and TRBJ1-1, with no clear D. This CDR3 has 13 residues. V gave up 5 bases and J gave up 5 bases, with 12 bases separating them. Germline V lookup: CDR1 LNHDA, CDR2 SQIVND (reference sequence). The CDR3 here is CASSPPIETEAFF. The CDR3, as DNA: TGTGCCAGTAGTCCCCCGATCGAGACTGAAGCTTTCTTT.